Listed below are T cell receptor beta chains from one sample, sequenced in a study of sequential checkpoint blockade in melanoma. The data were produced by immunoSEQ multiplex PCR, yet TCRdb's version contains in-frame clones alone and is incomplete. The sample contains 15,000 to 20,000 clones, approximately 77% of which appear only once. The material sequenced was CD8+ T cells sorted from blood (inferred from file names), taken from a patient given nivolumab and ipilimumab in sequence. The receptors originated from a human donor with melanoma. The CDR3 runs from the conserved cysteine through the conserved F or W. A D gene is named only where the DNA matches it firmly. Rows may omit the clone size; those that give it use once, few, many or a size class.

d_call	v_call	j_call	clone_size	cdr3_aa	cdr3_nt
-	TRBV9	TRBJ2-7	-	CASSVEQPPLKQYF	TGTGCCAGCAGCGTAGAACAGCCACCCCTCAAGCAGTACTTC
-	TRBV9	TRBJ1-4	-	CASSVGVDFNEKLFF	TGTGCCAGCAGCGTAGGGGTTGACTTCAATGAAAAACTGTTTTTT
TRBD2	TRBV7-9	TRBJ2-3	once	CAYPGASGSKLLGTDTQYF	TGTGCCTACCCTGGGGCTAGCGGGAGTAAGCTCTTGGGCACAGATACGCAGTATTTT
-	TRBV30	TRBJ1-1	-	CAWSVGGNTEAFF	TGTGCCTGGAGTGTTGGAGGGAACACTGAAGCTTTCTTT
TRBD2	TRBV28	TRBJ2-7	-	CASSPRLAGGRVEQYF	TGTGCCAGCAGTCCCAGACTAGCGGGAGGCCGGGTAGAGCAGTACTTC
-	TRBV12-5	TRBJ1-5	few	CASAEGNQPQHF	TGTGCTAGTGCAGAGGGCAATCAGCCCCAGCATTTT
-	TRBV11-2	TRBJ2-6	once	CASSPRLAGANVLTF	TGTGCCAGCAGCCCCCGACTTGCTGGGGCCAACGTCCTGACTTTC
-	TRBV7-9	TRBJ1-2	-	CASSLDPPGGNYGYTF	TGTGCCAGCAGCTTGGACCCACCCGGAGGTAACTATGGCTACACCTTC
TRBD1	TRBV5-1	TRBJ1-2	-	CASSSWTGGGYSYTF	TGCGCCAGCAGCTCCTGGACAGGGGGCGGTTATAGCTACACCTTC
-	TRBV5-6	TRBJ1-4	-	CASSFHVNRPGPTNEKLFF	TGTGCCAGCAGCTTTCATGTCAACAGGCCCGGACCAACTAATGAAAAACTGTTTTTT
TRBD2	TRBV7-9	TRBJ2-1	-	CASSSGTSGRALNEQFF	TGTGCCAGCAGCTCCGGGACTAGCGGGAGGGCCTTAAATGAGCAGTTCTTC
-	TRBV5-5	TRBJ1-1	-	CASSESSTEAFF	TGTGCCAGCAGCGAGTCGAGCACTGAAGCTTTCTTT
-	TRBV6-1	TRBJ1-1	-	CASSAKDSSYMNTEAFF	TGTGCCAGCAGTGCGAAGGACAGCTCATACATGAACACTGAAGCTTTCTTT
TRBD1	TRBV6-4	TRBJ2-7	-	CASGTDRGYEQYF	TGTGCCAGCGGAACGGACAGGGGCTACGAGCAGTACTTC
TRBD2	TRBV10-3	TRBJ2-7	-	CAISGSGGSSYEQYF	TGTGCCATCAGTGGTAGCGGGGGTTCTTCCTACGAGCAGTACTTC
-	TRBV4-2	TRBJ2-7	few	CASSLRTPRSYEQYF	TGTGCCAGCAGCTTGAGGACTCCCCGCTCCTACGAGCAGTACTTC
TRBD1	TRBV7-8	TRBJ2-1	-	CASSIGQGANNEQFF	TGTGCCAGCAGCATCGGACAGGGGGCGAACAATGAGCAGTTCTTC